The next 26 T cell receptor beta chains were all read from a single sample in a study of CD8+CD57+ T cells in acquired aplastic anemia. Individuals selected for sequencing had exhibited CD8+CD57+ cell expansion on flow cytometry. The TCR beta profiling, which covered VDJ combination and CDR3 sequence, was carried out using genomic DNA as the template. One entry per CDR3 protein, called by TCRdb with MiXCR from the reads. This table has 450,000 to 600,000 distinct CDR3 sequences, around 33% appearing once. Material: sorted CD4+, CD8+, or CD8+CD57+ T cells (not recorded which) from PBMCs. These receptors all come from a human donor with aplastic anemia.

The CDR3 sequence: CASSDRFLLDHF. As DNA, the CDR3 is TGTGCCAGCAGTGACCGGTTCCTTCTAGATCACTTT. The chain carries TRBV6-1 and TRBJ1-6; no clear D. The CDR3 is 12 residues long. Trimming shortened V by 3 bases and J by 19 bases, and 16 bases separated the two germline ends. Germline V gene lookup returns CDR1 MNHNS and CDR2 SASEGT.

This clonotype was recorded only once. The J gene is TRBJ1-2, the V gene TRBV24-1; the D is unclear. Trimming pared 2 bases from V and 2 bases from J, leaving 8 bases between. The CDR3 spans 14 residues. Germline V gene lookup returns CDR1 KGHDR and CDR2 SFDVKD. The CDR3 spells CATSDSERNYGYTF. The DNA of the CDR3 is TGTGCCACCAGTGATTCAGAGCGGAACTATGGCTACACCTTC.

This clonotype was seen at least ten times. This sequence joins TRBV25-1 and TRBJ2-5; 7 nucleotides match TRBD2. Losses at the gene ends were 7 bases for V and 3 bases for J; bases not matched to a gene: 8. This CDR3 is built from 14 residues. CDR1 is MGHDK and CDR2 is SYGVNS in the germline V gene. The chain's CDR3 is CASTLGGVEETQYF. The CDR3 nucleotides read TGTGCCAGCACCTTGGGGGGGGTTGAAGAGACCCAGTACTTC. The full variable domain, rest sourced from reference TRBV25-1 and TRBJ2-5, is EADIYQTPRYLVIGTGKKITLECSQTMGHDKMYWYQQDPGMELHLIHYSYGVNSTEKGDLSSESTVSRIRTEHFPLTLESARPSHTSQYLCASTLGGVEETQYFGPGTRLLVL.

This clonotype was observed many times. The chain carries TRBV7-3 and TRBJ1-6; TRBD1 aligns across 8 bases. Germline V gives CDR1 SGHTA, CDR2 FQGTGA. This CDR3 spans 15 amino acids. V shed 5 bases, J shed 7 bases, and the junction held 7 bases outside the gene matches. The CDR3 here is CASSTTGGKNSPLHF. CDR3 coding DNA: TGTGCCAGCAGCACCACAGGGGGGAAGAATTCACCCCTCCACTTT.

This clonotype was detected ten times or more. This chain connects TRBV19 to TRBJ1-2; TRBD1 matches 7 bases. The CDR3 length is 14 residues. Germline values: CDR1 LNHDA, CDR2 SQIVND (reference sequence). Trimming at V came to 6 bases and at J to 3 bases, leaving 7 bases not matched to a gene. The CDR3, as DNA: TGTGCCAGTAGCTCGGACAGGTTCGACTATGGCTACACCTTC. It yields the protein CASSSDRFDYGYTF.

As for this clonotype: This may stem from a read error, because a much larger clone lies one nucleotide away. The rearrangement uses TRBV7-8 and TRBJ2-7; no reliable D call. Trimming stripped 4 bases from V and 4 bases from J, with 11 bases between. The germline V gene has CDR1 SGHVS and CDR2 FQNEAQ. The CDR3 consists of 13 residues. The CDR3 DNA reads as TGTGCCAGCAGCTCCATGGTAGGATACGAGCAGTACTTC. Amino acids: CASSSMVGYEQYF.

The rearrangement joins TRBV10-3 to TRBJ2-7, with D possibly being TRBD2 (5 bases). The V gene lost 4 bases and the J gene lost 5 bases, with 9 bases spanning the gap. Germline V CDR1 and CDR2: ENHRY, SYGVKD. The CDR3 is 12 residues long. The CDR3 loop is CAISVEGHEQYF. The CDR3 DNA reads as TGTGCCATCAGTGTAGAGGGCCACGAGCAGTACTTC.

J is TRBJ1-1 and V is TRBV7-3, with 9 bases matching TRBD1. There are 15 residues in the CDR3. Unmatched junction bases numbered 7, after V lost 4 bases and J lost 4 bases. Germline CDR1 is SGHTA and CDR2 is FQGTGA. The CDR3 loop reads CASSSAGTGSTEAFF. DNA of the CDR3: TGTGCCAGCAGCTCCGCCGGGACAGGGAGCACTGAAGCTTTCTTT.

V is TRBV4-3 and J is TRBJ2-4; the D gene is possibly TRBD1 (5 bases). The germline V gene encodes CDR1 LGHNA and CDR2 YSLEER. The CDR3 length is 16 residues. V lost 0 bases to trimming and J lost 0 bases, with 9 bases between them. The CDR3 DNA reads TGCGCCAGCAGCCAAGATGTGGGGCTAGCCAAAAACATTCAGTACTTC. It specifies CASSQDVGLAKNIQYF.

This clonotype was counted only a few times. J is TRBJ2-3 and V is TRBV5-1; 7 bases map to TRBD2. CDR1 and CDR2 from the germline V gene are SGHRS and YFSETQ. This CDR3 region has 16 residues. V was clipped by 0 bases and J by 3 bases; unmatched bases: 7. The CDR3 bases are TGCGCCAGCAGCTTGGTTGCGGGAGAAGGGACAGATACGCAGTATTTT. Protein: CASSLVAGEGTDTQYF.

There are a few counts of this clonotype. The CDR3 DNA reads TGTGCCAGCGCCCCTAACAGGGAGCGTCAGCCCCAGCATTTT. Translated, it gives CASAPNRERQPQHF. The chain links TRBV7-8 to TRBJ1-5; D is possibly TRBD1 (6 bases). With 8 bases removed from V and 6 bases from J, the gap between germline ends came to 17 bases. Germline V gene data show CDR1 as SGHVS and CDR2 as FQNEAQ. The CDR3 extends over 14 amino acids.

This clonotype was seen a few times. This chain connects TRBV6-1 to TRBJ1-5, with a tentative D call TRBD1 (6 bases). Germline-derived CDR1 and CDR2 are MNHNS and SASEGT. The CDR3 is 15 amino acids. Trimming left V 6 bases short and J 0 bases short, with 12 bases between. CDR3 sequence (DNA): TGTGCCAGCAGCAACGGACAGACTAGCAATCAGCCCCAGCATTTT. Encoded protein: CASSNGQTSNQPQHF.

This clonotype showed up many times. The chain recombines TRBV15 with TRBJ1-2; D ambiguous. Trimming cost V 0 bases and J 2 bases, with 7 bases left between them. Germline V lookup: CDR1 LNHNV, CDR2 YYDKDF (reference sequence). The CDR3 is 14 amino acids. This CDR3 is CATSRDVKNYGYTF. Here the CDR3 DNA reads TGTGCCACCAGCAGAGATGTGAAGAACTATGGCTACACCTTC.

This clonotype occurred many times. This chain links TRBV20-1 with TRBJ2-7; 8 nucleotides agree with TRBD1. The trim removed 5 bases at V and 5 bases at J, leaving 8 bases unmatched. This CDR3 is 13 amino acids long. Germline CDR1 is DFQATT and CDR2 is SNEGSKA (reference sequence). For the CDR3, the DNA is TGCAGTGCTTTTCGGACAGGGTCCCACGAGCAGTACTTC. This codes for CSAFRTGSHEQYF.

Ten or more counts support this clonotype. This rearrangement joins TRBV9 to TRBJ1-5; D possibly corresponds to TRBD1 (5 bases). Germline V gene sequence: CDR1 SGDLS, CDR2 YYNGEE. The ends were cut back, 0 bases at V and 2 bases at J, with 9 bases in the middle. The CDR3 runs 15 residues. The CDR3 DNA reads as TGTGCCAGCAGCGTAGGTCAGGGAGGCAATCAGCCCCAGCATTTT. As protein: CASSVGQGGNQPQHF.

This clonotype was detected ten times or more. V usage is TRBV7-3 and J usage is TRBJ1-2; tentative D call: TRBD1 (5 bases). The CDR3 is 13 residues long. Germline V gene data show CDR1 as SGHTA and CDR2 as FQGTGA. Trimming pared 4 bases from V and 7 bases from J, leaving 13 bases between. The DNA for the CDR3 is TGTGCCAGCAGCTCGTACCTAGGGGCTGGCTACACCTTC. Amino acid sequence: CASSSYLGAGYTF.

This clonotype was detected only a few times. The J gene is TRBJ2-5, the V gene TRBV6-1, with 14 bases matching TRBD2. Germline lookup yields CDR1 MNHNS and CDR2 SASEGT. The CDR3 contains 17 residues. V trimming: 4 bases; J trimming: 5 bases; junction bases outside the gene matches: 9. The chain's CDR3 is CASSARLAGGLFETQYF. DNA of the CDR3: TGTGCCAGCAGTGCCAGACTAGCGGGAGGGCTCTTTGAGACCCAGTACTTC.

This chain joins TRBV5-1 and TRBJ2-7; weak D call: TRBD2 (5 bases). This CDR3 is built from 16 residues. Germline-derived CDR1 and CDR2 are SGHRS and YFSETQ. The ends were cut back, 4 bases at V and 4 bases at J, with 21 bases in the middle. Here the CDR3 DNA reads TGCGCCAGCAGCCCCCAGGAGGTCTCTGTCCCTTACGAGCAGTACTTC. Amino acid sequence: CASSPQEVSVPYEQYF.

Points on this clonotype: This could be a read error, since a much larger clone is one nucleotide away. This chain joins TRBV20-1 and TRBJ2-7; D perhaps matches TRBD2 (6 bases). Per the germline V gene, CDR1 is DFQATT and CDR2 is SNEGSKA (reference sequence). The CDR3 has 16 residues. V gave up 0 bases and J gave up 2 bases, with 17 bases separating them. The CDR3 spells CSARDPGADAAYEQYF. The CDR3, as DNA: TGCAGTGCTAGAGATCCGGGAGCGGATGCAGCCTACGAGCAGTACTTC.

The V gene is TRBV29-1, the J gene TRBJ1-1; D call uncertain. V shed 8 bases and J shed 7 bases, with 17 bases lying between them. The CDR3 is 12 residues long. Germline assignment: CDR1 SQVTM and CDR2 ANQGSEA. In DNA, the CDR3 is TGCAGCTTGGAAGGAGGCATCGGTGAAGCTTTCTTT. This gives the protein CSLEGGIGEAFF.

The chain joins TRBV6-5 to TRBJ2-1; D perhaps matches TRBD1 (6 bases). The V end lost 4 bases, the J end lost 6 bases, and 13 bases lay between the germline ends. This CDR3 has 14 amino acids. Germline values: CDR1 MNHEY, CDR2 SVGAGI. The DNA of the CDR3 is TGTGCCAGCAGTTTAAAAACCAGGGGCAATGAGCAGTTCTTC. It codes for CASSLKTRGNEQFF.

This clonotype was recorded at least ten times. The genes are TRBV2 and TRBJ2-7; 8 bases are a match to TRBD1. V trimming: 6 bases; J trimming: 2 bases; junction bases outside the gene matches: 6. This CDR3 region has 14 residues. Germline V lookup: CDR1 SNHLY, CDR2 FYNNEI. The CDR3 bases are TGTGCCAGCAGGGAGAGGACAGGGCCCTACGAGCAGTACTTC. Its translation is CASRERTGPYEQYF.

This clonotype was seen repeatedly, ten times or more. The CDR3 DNA is TGTGCCACCGCGGGAGGGGCGGGGGCGGAGACCCAGTACTTC. Its protein product is CATAGGAGAETQYF. The V gene is TRBV19, the J gene TRBJ2-5, with TRBD2 identical over 9 bases. V shed 10 bases and J 5 bases; nucleotides not matched to a gene: 11. The CDR3 has 14 residues. CDR1 and CDR2 (germline): LNHDA, SQIVND (reference sequence). Variable domain in full (rest from reference TRBV19 and TRBJ2-5): DGGITQSPKYLFRKEGQNVTLSCEQNLNHDAMYWYRQDPGQGLRLIYYSQIVNDFQKGDIAEGYSVSREKKESFPLTVTSAQKNPTAFYLCATAGGAGAETQYFGPGTRLLVL.

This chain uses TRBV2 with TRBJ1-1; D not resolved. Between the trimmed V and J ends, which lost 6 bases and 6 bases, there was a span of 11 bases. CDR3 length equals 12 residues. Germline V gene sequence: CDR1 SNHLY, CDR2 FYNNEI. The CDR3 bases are TGTGCCAGCAGATGGGGTTGGTCTGAAGCTTTCTTT. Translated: CASRWGWSEAFF.

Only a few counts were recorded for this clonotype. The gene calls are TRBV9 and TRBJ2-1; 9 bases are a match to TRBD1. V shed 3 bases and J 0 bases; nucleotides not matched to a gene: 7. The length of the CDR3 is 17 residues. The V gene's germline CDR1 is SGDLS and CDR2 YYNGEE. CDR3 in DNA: TGTGCCAGCAGCGGCCGAGGGGGACAGGGCTCCTACAATGAGCAGTTCTTC. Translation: CASSGRGGQGSYNEQFF.

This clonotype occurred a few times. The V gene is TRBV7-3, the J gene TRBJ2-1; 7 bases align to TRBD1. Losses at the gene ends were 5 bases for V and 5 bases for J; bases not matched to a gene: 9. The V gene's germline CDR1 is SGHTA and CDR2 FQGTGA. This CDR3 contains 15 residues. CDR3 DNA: TGTGCCAGCAGCCCCCAAGGGGGCGGGCACAATGAGCAGTTCTTC. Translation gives CASSPQGGGHNEQFF.